The 22 T cell receptor beta chains below all came from one sample that was sequenced in a study of T cell repertoires in cytomegalovirus infection. TCRdb re-derived calls from the reads in MiXCR, one entry per CDR3 protein. The sample records under 850,000 distinct CDR3 sequences, approximately 40% being singletons. Sequencing was performed on PBMCs. The source is a human donor in good health (CMV status not recorded). Some clones in this sample may be carry-over from other donors' samples.

This clonotype was detected ten times or more. In DNA, the CDR3 is TGTGCCAGCAGTCCCACCGGGACAGGGGGTTCTACTAACACCGGGGAGCTGTTTTTT. This encodes CASSPTGTGGSTNTGELFF. The chain uses TRBV12-3 or TRBV12-4 and TRBJ2-2; 11 nucleotides align to TRBD1. CDR3 length: 19 amino acids. V lost 5 bases to trimming and J lost 2 bases; unmatched junction nucleotides: 13.

This clonotype has a handful of counts. The V call is TRBV12-3 or TRBV12-4, the J call TRBJ1-4, with D unresolved. This CDR3 contains 11 residues. The ends were cut back, 10 bases at V and 8 bases at J, with 11 bases in the middle. The CDR3 nucleotides are TGTGCCACCATTTACGGGGAAAAACTGTTTTTT. Amino acids: CATIYGEKLFF.

This rearrangement joins TRBV14 to TRBJ1-2, with a weak D call TRBD1 (5 bases). The CDR3 loop spans 18 amino acids. Trimming stripped 1 base from V and 4 bases from J, with 22 bases between. The germline gives CDR1 SGHDN, CDR2 FVKESK. CDR3 sequence reads: CASSQGIAGHIGFYGYTF. The CDR3 DNA reads as TGTGCCAGCAGCCAAGGGATAGCAGGGCACATCGGATTCTATGGCTACACCTTC.

The chain couples TRBV18 to TRBJ2-7; D gene uncertain. CDR1 and CDR2 from the germline V gene are KGHSH and LQKENI. The CDR3 is 14 amino acids. The V end lost 0 bases, the J end lost 0 bases, and 6 bases lay between the germline ends. As DNA, the CDR3 is TGTGCCAGCTCACCACCATGGGACTCCTACGAGCAGTACTTC. Translating it yields CASSPPWDSYEQYF.

The sample holds a few counts of this clonotype. This chain links TRBV12-3 or TRBV12-4 with TRBJ2-5, with TRBD1 identical over 7 bases. J lost 1 base, V lost 3 bases, and 8 bases had no gene match. This CDR3 spans 16 amino acids. DNA for the CDR3: TGTGCCAGCAGTTTTCGCACAGGGGCCATCCAAGAGACCCAGTACTTC. The encoded protein is CASSFRTGAIQETQYF.

This clonotype was counted between two and nine times. V is TRBV10-3 and J is TRBJ1-4; 9 bases map to TRBD1. The CDR3 is 15 amino acids. Germline CDR1 ENHRY, CDR2 SYGVKD. With V trimmed by 6 bases and J by 6 bases, 8 bases remained unmatched. DNA for the CDR3: TGTGCCATCAGCGACCCTACAGGGGGCGATGAAAAACTGTTTTTT. Translation: CAISDPTGGDEKLFF.

The genes are TRBV7-6 and TRBJ2-1; unclear D gene. The CDR3 runs 14 residues. In germline, CDR1 is SGHVS, CDR2 FNYEAQ. V dropped 5 bases and J dropped 14 bases, with 22 bases sitting between them. CDR3 sequence: CASSLSRAGEDKFF. CDR3 DNA: TGTGCCAGCAGCCTCTCCCGGGCAGGCGAGGATAAGTTCTTC.

V and J are TRBV28 and TRBJ1-2; D is perhaps TRBD1 (6 bases). This CDR3 region has 13 residues. V gave up 2 bases and J gave up 3 bases, with 7 bases separating them. The germline V gene encodes CDR1 MDHEN and CDR2 SYDVKM. The CDR3 here is CASSLRTDYGYTF. For the CDR3, the DNA is TGTGCCAGCAGTTTAAGGACAGACTATGGCTACACCTTC.

The rearrangement joins TRBV5-4 to TRBJ1-1; 10 bases are shared with TRBD1. The CDR3 extends over 15 amino acids. CDR1 and CDR2 (germline): SGHNT, YYREEE (reference sequence). V lost 4 bases and J lost 1; bases outside the gene matches: 4. CDR3 DNA sequence: TGTGCCAGCAGCGTTGGGACAGGGGAGAACACTGAAGCTTTCTTT. It translates to CASSVGTGENTEAFF.

J is TRBJ2-3 and V is TRBV28, with TRBD2 as a possible D gene (6 bases). The V gene's germline CDR1 is MDHEN and CDR2 SYDVKM. The CDR3 extends over 17 amino acids. Between the trimmed V and J ends, which lost 2 bases and 4 bases, there was a span of 19 bases. The CDR3 DNA reads TGTGCCAGCAGTTTAGCCCCCGGGAGAGGGTTCCCAGATACGCAGTATTTT. This encodes CASSLAPGRGFPDTQYF.

The V gene is TRBV20-1, the J gene TRBJ2-6; D unclear. Germline CDR1 reads DFQATT; CDR2 reads SNEGSKA (reference sequence). Trimming removed 4 bases from V and 2 bases from J, with 9 bases in between. This CDR3 has 14 amino acids. CDR3 coding DNA: TGCAGTGCTAAGGGCTGGGCTGGGGCCAACGTCCTGACTTTC. It yields the protein CSAKGWAGANVLTF.

In its sample, this clonotype was seen a few times. V gene TRBV6-2 or TRBV6-3 combines with J gene TRBJ1-1, with D tentatively TRBD1 (6 bases). This CDR3 has 16 amino acids. The germline V and J ends were trimmed by 4 bases and 2 bases, with 17 bases remaining between them. CDR1 and CDR2 from the germline V gene are MNHEY and SVGEGT. CDR3 DNA: TGTGCCAGCAGTTCGTTACCGGGACACCCAAACACTGAAGCTTTCTTT. Encoded protein: CASSSLPGHPNTEAFF.

This chain connects TRBV7-9 to TRBJ1-1; 8 positions match TRBD1. With 4 bases clipped from V and 0 bases from J, the junction kept 13 bases outside the gene matches. Germline CDR1 SEHNR, CDR2 FQNEAQ (reference sequence). The CDR3 is 18 residues long. The CDR3 DNA sequence: TGTGCCAGCAGCTCTGGACAGGGAACGCGGTGGGTGAACACTGAAGCTTTCTTT. It specifies CASSSGQGTRWVNTEAFF.

This chain uses TRBV9 with TRBJ1-1; D unclear. V was trimmed by 0 bases and J by 1 base, leaving 7 bases between them. The CDR3 extends over 14 amino acids. Germline V CDR1 and CDR2: SGDLS, YYNGEE. The CDR3 loop reads CASSVVRQNTEAFF. The CDR3 region has the DNA TGTGCCAGCAGCGTAGTACGGCAGAACACTGAAGCTTTCTTT.

This clonotype has more than one count but fewer than ten. The V and J genes are TRBV19 and TRBJ2-2; D might be TRBD2 (6 bases). V lost 3 bases, J lost 0 bases, and 17 bases lay in between. The CDR3 has 18 amino acids. Germline V CDR1 and CDR2: LNHDA, SQIVND (reference sequence). CDR3 residues: CASSIRLRLASNTGELFF. The CDR3 nucleotides are TGTGCCAGTAGTATTCGTTTGAGGCTAGCGTCGAACACCGGGGAGCTGTTTTTT.

This clonotype was seen more than once but under ten times. This sequence joins TRBV7-2 and TRBJ2-5, with D perhaps matching TRBD1 (7 bases). The CDR3 has 15 amino acids. The germline V gene encodes CDR1 SGHTA and CDR2 FQGNSA. Trimming pared 5 bases from V and 5 bases from J, leaving 18 bases between. CDR3: CASSQEGARGETQYF. CDR3 nucleotides: TGTGCCAGCAGCCAGGAGGGGGCTCGGGGGGAGACCCAGTACTTC.

This clonotype was observed once. The CDR3 reads CASSRGGVGEQYF. In nucleotides, the CDR3 is TGTGCCAGCAGTCGGGGGGGAGTCGGCGAGCAGTACTTC. The genes are TRBV28 and TRBJ2-7; the match to TRBD2 covers 8 bases. This CDR3 is 13 amino acids long. Germline CDR1 is MDHEN and CDR2 is SYDVKM. After removal of 5 bases from V and 6 bases from J, the junction contained 6 bases not matched to a gene.

The CDR3 DNA sequence: TGTGCCAGCAGTTCAGAGACAGGTTCTAATTCACCCCTCCACTTT. Amino acids: CASSSETGSNSPLHF. The V and J genes are TRBV28 and TRBJ1-6; a possible D gene is TRBD1 (6 bases). Germline CDR1 is MDHEN and CDR2 is SYDVKM. The CDR3 covers 15 residues. The V and J ends lost 4 bases and 6 bases respectively, with 13 bases between them.

The rearrangement links TRBV3-1 to TRBJ1-2; tentatively, D is TRBD1 (6 bases). The CDR3 has 17 residues. Germline values: CDR1 LGHDT, CDR2 YNNKEL (reference sequence). Trimming removed 4 bases from V and 1 base from J, with 19 bases in between. CDR3 in amino acids: CASSPGHRTVINYGYTF. Here the CDR3 DNA reads TGTGCCAGCAGCCCTGGCCATCGGACAGTCATTAACTATGGCTACACCTTC. The entire variable domain, with the rest obtained from reference TRBV3-1 and TRBJ1-2, is as follows: DTAVSQTPKYLVTQMGNDKSIKCEQNLGHDTMYWYKQDSKKFLKIMFSYNNKELIINETVPNRFSPKSPDKAHLNLHINSLELGDSAVYFCASSPGHRTVINYGYTFGSGTRLTVV.

This clonotype was picked up many times. CDR3 amino acids: CASSLEAGGYRTQYF. For the CDR3, the DNA is TGTGCCAGCAGCTTAGAAGCGGGGGGATACAGGACCCAGTACTTC. This chain uses TRBV7-6 with TRBJ2-5; 9 bases map to TRBD2. Unmatched junction bases numbered 7, after V lost 1 base and J lost 7 bases. The CDR3 is 15 amino acids. Germline CDR1 SGHVS, CDR2 FNYEAQ.

The gene calls are TRBV19 and TRBJ1-2, with D tentatively TRBD1 (5 bases). Per the germline V gene, CDR1 is LNHDA and CDR2 is SQIVND (reference sequence). The CDR3 covers 14 residues. V lost 5 bases, J lost 4 bases, and 14 bases lay in between. The DNA for the CDR3 is TGTGCCAGTAGTCCGGAGGGGCCTGGCTATGGCTACACCTTC. Residues: CASSPEGPGYGYTF.

The chain carries TRBV28 and TRBJ1-1, with D unresolved. Germline V gene data show CDR1 as MDHEN and CDR2 as SYDVKM. This CDR3 comprises 13 residues. V was cut by 5 bases and J by 5 bases, with 12 bases left in between. The CDR3 loop is CASSPAGWTEAFF. CDR3 DNA sequence: TGTGCCAGCAGTCCCGCAGGATGGACTGAAGCTTTCTTT.